These 20 T cell receptor beta chains came from one sample sequenced in a study of breast tumors, draining lymph nodes, adjacent tissues. Breast cancer patients provided tissue from their axillary draining lymph nodes. One entry per CDR3 protein results from TCRdb running MiXCR on the multiplex PCR reads. This sample has fewer than 200,000 distinct CDR3 sequences, with roughly a third found just once. Sequenced sample: axillary lymph node tissue. These TCRs come from a female donor with breast cancer. Some clones in this sample may be carry-over from other donors' samples.

As regards this clonotype: Just one base apart from a much larger clone, this may be a read error. The chain has TRBV3-1 and TRBJ2-3; D not certain. In germline, CDR1 is LGHDT, CDR2 YNNKEL (reference sequence). V lost 1 base and J 4 bases, leaving 6 bases between the germline ends. CDR3 length: 13 residues. The CDR3 protein is CASSQGVADTQYF. The CDR3 bases are TGTGCCAGCAGCCAAGGAGTAGCAGATACGCAGTATTTT.

This clonotype turned up a few times. The chain employs TRBV6-5 and TRBJ1-5; D gene ambiguous. Germline CDR1 and CDR2: MNHEY and SVGAGI. V lost 7 bases to trimming and J lost 2 bases, with 18 bases between them. This CDR3 region has 16 residues. The CDR3 sequence is CASTTPGQLGNQPQHF. DNA of the CDR3: TGTGCCAGCACTACGCCCGGGCAGTTGGGCAATCAGCCCCAGCATTTT.

There are many counts of this clonotype. Just one base apart from a much larger clone, this may be a read error. J is TRBJ1-5 and V is TRBV15; maybe TRBD1 (5 bases). The germline V gene encodes CDR1 LNHNV and CDR2 YYDKDF (reference sequence). The CDR3 contains 16 residues. Here the CDR3 DNA reads TGTGCCACCAGAAGAGACAGAAGCTATAGCAATCAGTCCCAGCATTTT. This translates into CATRRDRSYSNQSQHF. The full variable domain, completed using reference TRBV15 and TRBJ1-5, is DAMVIQNPRYQVTQFGKPVTLSCSQTLNHNVMYWYQQKSSQAPKLLFHYYDKDFNNEADTPDNFQSRRPNTSFCFLDIRSPGLGDTAMYLCATRRDRSYSNQSQHFGDGTRLSIL.

Comments on this clonotype: A much larger clone lies a single base off, so this may be a read error. The chain carries TRBV6-6 and TRBJ2-3; no clear D gene. The CDR3 has 13 residues. In germline, CDR1 is MNHNY, CDR2 SVGAGI (reference sequence). V was pared by 1 base and J by 5 bases, with 7 bases between. CDR3 in amino acids: CASSYWHQDTQYF. In nucleotides, the CDR3 is TGTGCCAGCAGTTACTGGCACCAAGATACGCAGTATTTT.

This clonotype has ten or more counts. The chain employs TRBV9 and TRBJ1-2, with 10 bases that match TRBD1. Germline lookup yields CDR1 SGDLS and CDR2 YYNGEE. This CDR3 has 18 residues. V dropped 3 bases and J dropped 8; count of bases not matched to a gene: 19. The CDR3 DNA follows: TGTGCCAGCAGCGCCGGGAGGGACAGGGGTCAAGTTAAGGAGGGCTACACCTTC. Translation: CASSAGRDRGQVKEGYTF.

This clonotype was recorded at least ten times. CDR3 sequence reads: CASSPAGTGGVETQYF. The CDR3, as DNA: TGTGCCAGCAGCCCAGCGGGGACAGGGGGGGTAGAGACCCAGTACTTC. This chain joins TRBV9 and TRBJ2-5; 11 bases match TRBD1. From germline, CDR1 is SGDLS and CDR2 YYNGEE. The ends lost 4 bases at V and 4 bases at J; junction bases unmatched: 9. The CDR3 loop spans 16 amino acids.

The chain links TRBV20-1 to TRBJ2-3, with 8 bases matching TRBD2. J lost 12 bases, V lost 6 bases, and 17 bases had no gene match. From germline, CDR1 is DFQATT and CDR2 SNEGSKA (reference sequence). CDR3 size: 14 residues. This CDR3 is CSARLAYSTATQYF. The CDR3 DNA is TGCAGTGCCCGACTAGCGTATAGCACAGCTACACAGTATTTT.

This clonotype occurred many times. The V call is TRBV7-6, the J call TRBJ2-2; D remains unclear. CDR3 size: 14 residues. V shed 4 bases and J shed 0 bases, with 6 bases lying between them. CDR1 and CDR2 from the germline V gene are SGHVS and FNYEAQ. CDR3 loop: CASSSSSNTGELFF. The CDR3 DNA sequence: TGTGCCAGCAGCTCCTCATCGAACACCGGGGAGCTGTTTTTT.

With regard to this clonotype: A much larger clone lies a single base off, so this may be a read error. This chain joins TRBV9 and TRBJ2-3, with D perhaps given as TRBD1 or TRBD2 (6 bases each). The V gene's germline CDR1 is SGDLS and CDR2 YYNGEE. The CDR3 contains 14 residues. CDR3 sequence (DNA): TGTGCCAGCAGCAAAGGGGGGACATGGGAGACCCAGTCCTTC. It is translated as CASSKGGTWETQSF. Based on the CDR3 plus reference TRBV9 and TRBJ2-3, the full variable domain is DSGVTQTPKHLITATGQRVTLRCSPRSGDLSVYWYQQSLDQGLQFLIQYYNGEERAKGNILERFSAQQFPDLHSELNLSSLELGDSALYFCASSKGGTWETQSFGPGTRLTVL.

V usage is TRBV19 and J usage is TRBJ2-2; D remains unclear. Germline CDR1 reads LNHDA; CDR2 reads SQIVND (reference sequence). Deletions cut 5 bases from V and 8 bases from J, with 9 bases between. CDR3 length: 12 amino acids. The CDR3 DNA reads as TGTGCCAGTAGTCCACAAGCGGGGGAGCTGTTTTTT. Residues: CASSPQAGELFF.

This clonotype was detected ten times or more. V and J are TRBV6-5 and TRBJ2-2, with D possibly being TRBD1 (6 bases). Trimming took 2 bases from V and 6 from J, leaving 10 bases between them. The CDR3 extends over 14 amino acids. Germline V lookup: CDR1 MNHEY, CDR2 SVGAGI. CDR3: CASSYGQLSGELFF. The CDR3 DNA reads as TGTGCCAGCAGTTACGGACAGCTTTCCGGGGAGCTGTTTTTT.

This clonotype was detected many times. The genes are TRBV5-4 and TRBJ1-2; D not resolved. This CDR3 is built from 13 residues. Germline CDR1 SGHNT, CDR2 YYREEE (reference sequence). Between the trimmed V and J ends, which lost 1 base and 6 bases, there was a span of 10 bases. CDR3 protein: CASSLTSGDGYTF. CDR3 bases: TGTGCCAGCAGCTTGACCTCAGGCGATGGCTACACCTTC.

This clonotype was detected ten times or more. J is TRBJ2-1 and V is TRBV20-1; tentatively, D is TRBD1 or TRBD2 (5 bases each). The CDR3 loop spans 12 amino acids. With 6 bases removed from V and 7 bases from J, the gap between germline ends came to 13 bases. Germline lookup yields CDR1 DFQATT and CDR2 SNEGSKA (reference sequence). The CDR3 reads CSARGDQNEQFF. The CDR3 coding sequence is TGCAGTGCCCGGGGCGACCAAAATGAGCAGTTCTTC.

This clonotype was counted ten times or more. This rearrangement joins TRBV29-1 to TRBJ2-7; 13 nucleotides match TRBD2. The CDR3 spans 16 residues. Germline values: CDR1 SQVTM, CDR2 ANQGSEA. The V segment lost 5 bases and the J segment 0 bases; nucleotides outside the gene matches: 7. The CDR3 reads CSVRTSGSWGSYEQYF. Written as DNA, the CDR3 is TGCAGCGTTCGGACTAGCGGGAGTTGGGGCTCCTACGAGCAGTACTTC.

This clonotype was counted ten times or more. The rearrangement links TRBV7-9 to TRBJ1-2; D unclear. Trimming pared 2 bases from V and 6 bases from J, leaving 10 bases between. The CDR3 has 13 residues. The germline gives CDR1 SEHNR, CDR2 FQNEAQ (reference sequence). CDR3 coding DNA: TGTGCCAGCAGCTTATATGATTCAGATGGCTACACCTTC. Translated, it gives CASSLYDSDGYTF. The entire variable domain, with the rest obtained from reference TRBV7-9 and TRBJ1-2, is as follows: DTGVSQNPRHKITKRGQNVTFRCDPISEHNRLYWYRQTLGQGPEFLTYFQNEAQLEKSRLLSDRFSAERPKGSFSTLEIQRTEQGDSAMYLCASSLYDSDGYTFGSGTRLTVV.

This clonotype was recorded many times. The chain links TRBV5-6 to TRBJ2-7; D may be TRBD1 or TRBD2 (5 bases each). Trimming cost V 3 bases and J 4 bases, with 14 bases left between them. The germline CDR1 and CDR2 sequences are SGHDT and YYEEEE. This CDR3 comprises 14 residues. In DNA form, the CDR3 reads TGTGCCAGCAGCTACGGTCAGGGAGTATACGAGCAGTACTTC. This encodes CASSYGQGVYEQYF.

This clonotype was found many times. The CDR3 spells CASSPRIGSMTGELFF. CDR3 DNA sequence: TGTGCCAGCAGCCCCCGTATAGGCTCGATGACCGGGGAGCTGTTTTTT. This chain uses TRBV9 with TRBJ2-2; no definite D call. The germline V and J ends were trimmed by 4 bases and 5 bases, with 18 bases remaining between them. Germline CDR1 is SGDLS and CDR2 is YYNGEE. The CDR3 spans 16 residues.

This clonotype has ten or more counts. This chain joins TRBV6-4 and TRBJ1-5; D remains ambiguous. This CDR3 has 14 residues. V lost 0 bases and J 6 bases, leaving 9 bases between the germline ends. The germline V gene encodes CDR1 MRHNA and CDR2 SNTAGT. CDR3: CASSDSSGGQPQHF. The CDR3 DNA reads TGTGCCAGCAGTGACTCTTCAGGTGGTCAGCCCCAGCATTTT.

Many counts were recorded for this clonotype. V gene TRBV9 combines with J gene TRBJ1-2; weak D call: TRBD1 (5 bases). Trimming left V 0 bases short and J 4 bases short, with 19 bases between. This CDR3 spans 17 amino acids. From germline, CDR1 is SGDLS and CDR2 YYNGEE. CDR3 DNA: TGTGCCAGCAGCGTAGGAACAGGACCCAACTTGATCTATGGCTACACCTTC. Encoded protein: CASSVGTGPNLIYGYTF.

This clonotype was counted only a few times. The genes are TRBV18 and TRBJ1-2, with 8 bases matching TRBD1. V dropped 5 bases and J dropped 8; count of bases not matched to a gene: 10. The germline CDR1 and CDR2 sequences are KGHSH and LQKENI. This CDR3 spans 14 amino acids. DNA of the CDR3: TGTGCCAGCTCAACTCCGCAGGGGGCGAGGGGCTACACCTTC. Translated, it gives CASSTPQGARGYTF. Complete variable domain (other parts from reference TRBV18 and TRBJ1-2): NAGVMQNPRHLVRRRGQEARLRCSPMKGHSHVYWYRQLPEEGLKFMVYLQKENIIDESGMPKERFSAEFPKEGPSILRIQQVVRGDSAAYFCASSTPQGARGYTFGSGTRLTVV.